Below, 3 T cell receptor beta chains from the same sample are listed, as sequenced in a study of cytomegalovirus exposure and HLA in healthy donors. Use of 60 Vbeta and 13 Jbeta primers characterized the PCR. Clones were sequenced by immunoSEQ multiplex PCR, and TCRdb holds only the in-frame ones, with some missing. The table records 100,000 to 150,000 clones, about 85% of them present only once. Specimen: PBMCs. Receptor source: a man younger than 35 in good health and CMV-seropositive.

The V call is TRBV4-3, the J call TRBJ2-3; 8 nucleotides match TRBD1. This CDR3 contains 17 residues. With 1 base clipped from V and 4 bases from J, the junction kept 10 bases outside the gene matches. CDR1 is LGHNA and CDR2 is YSLEER in the germline V gene. The CDR3 bases are TGCGCCAGCAGCCAAGTGGTTGAGGCAGGGGGCGCAGATACGCAGTATTTT. Translation gives CASSQVVEAGGADTQYF.

The chain combines TRBV9 with TRBJ2-3, with TRBD2 matching 8 bases. The trim removed 0 bases at V and 1 base at J, leaving 4 bases unmatched. The CDR3 has 16 residues. Per the germline V gene, CDR1 is SGDLS and CDR2 is YYNGEE. This CDR3 reads CASSVGGSGGTDTQYF. DNA for the CDR3: TGTGCCAGCAGCGTAGGTGGTAGCGGGGGCACAGATACGCAGTATTTT.

The rearrangement links TRBV9 to TRBJ1-1; 7 bases are a match to TRBD1. The CDR3 has 18 amino acids. The V gene's germline CDR1 is SGDLS and CDR2 YYNGEE. The ends lost 0 bases at V and 1 base at J; junction bases unmatched: 12. The CDR3 DNA reads as TGTGCCAGCAGCGTAGTATTAGGAGCGACAGGGAGGAACACTGAAGCTTTCTTT. It translates to CASSVVLGATGRNTEAFF.